This TCR beta chain was sequenced in a study of blood T cell repertoires in COVID-19. Across the study: Collection of acute and convalescent COVID-19 samples took place in the United States, Italy and Spain. T cells, B-cell-depleted T cells, or PBMCs supplied cDNA or gDNA.

This clone turned up a few times. The junction departs from germline at one end; a sequencing error may be responsible. Seattle's cohort entered during active infection and was followed longitudinally. As handled by the study authors: From reference gene primer amplification, estimates of nucleated cell counts were derived. The method was immunoSEQ multiplex PCR; TCRdb's version includes in-frame clones alone and lacks a portion of them. D and trimming come from the DNA, and the V and J calls and clone size come from that table. The sample holds a few hundred thousand clones, 82% seen once. This CDR3 has 14 amino acids. Germline V gene sequence: CDR1 SGHTA, CDR2 FQGNSA.

The TCR was taken from a woman between 70 and 85 years old with COVID-19, enrolled during active disease. The chain joins TRBV7-2 to TRBJ2-3; D not resolved. Sequencing was done on a sample of peripheral blood. CDR3 sequence reads: CASGLEWGTDTQYF. As DNA, the CDR3 is TGTGCCAGCGGCTTGGAGTGGGGCACAGATACGCAGTATTTT. The variable domain in full, with the rest retrieved from reference TRBV7-2 and TRBJ2-3, is GAGVSQSPSNKVTEKGKDVELRCDPISGHTALYWYRQSLGQGLEFLIYFQGNSAPDKSGLPSDRFSAERTGGSVSTLTIQRTQQEDSAVYLCASGLEWGTDTQYFGPGTRLTVL.